A single sample is the source of the 12 T cell receptor beta chains below, sequenced in a study of blood T cell repertoires in COVID-19. Assay used: immunoSEQ multiplex PCR; TCRdb lists only in-frame clones, some missing. The data contain about 40,000 clones, approximately 91% of them singletons. The sequenced material came from peripheral blood. These TCRs come from a woman aged 30 to 39 in a cohort sampled during active COVID-19.

J is TRBJ2-1 and V is TRBV6-4; TRBD2 matches at 11 bases. CDR1 is MRHNA, CDR2 SNTAGT, per germline. The CDR3 is 14 residues long. V was clipped by 4 bases and J by 7 bases; unmatched bases: 3. The CDR3 loop reads CASSVAGGLNEQFF. The CDR3 DNA follows: TGTGCCAGCAGTGTAGCGGGAGGGCTTAATGAGCAGTTCTTC.

This chain joins TRBV29-1 and TRBJ2-7; D might be TRBD2 (7 bases). The germline V gene encodes CDR1 SQVTM and CDR2 ANQGSEA. There are 14 residues in the CDR3. With 0 bases removed from V and 6 bases from J, the gap between germline ends came to 15 bases. CDR3 loop: CSVEESQGRGEQYF. Here the CDR3 DNA reads TGCAGCGTTGAAGAGTCCCAGGGGAGGGGCGAGCAGTACTTC.

This clone has a handful of counts. V and J are TRBV29-1 and TRBJ2-1, with unresolved D. Trimming left V 1 base short and J 6 bases short, with 19 bases between. The CDR3 spans 16 residues. Germline V gene sequence: CDR1 SQVTM, CDR2 ANQGSEA. The CDR3 DNA sequence: TGCAGCGTTGAAGGTTTGGGCGACCTCCCGGCCAATGAGCAGTTCTTC. Protein sequence: CSVEGLGDLPANEQFF.

The chain couples TRBV4-1 to TRBJ2-5, with unresolved D. Deletions cut 4 bases from V and 7 bases from J, with 10 bases between. Germline CDR1 MGHRA, CDR2 YSYEKL. There are 12 residues in the CDR3. CDR3 residues: CASSRGFGTQYF. CDR3 in DNA: TGCGCCAGCAGCCGCGGTTTTGGGACCCAGTACTTC.

This clone was counted only a few times. This sequence joins TRBV6-5 and TRBJ1-5, with a possible D match to TRBD1 (6 bases). V lost 8 bases and J 5 bases, leaving 13 bases between the germline ends. The CDR3 has 13 residues. Germline values: CDR1 MNHEY, CDR2 SVGAGI. The CDR3 protein is CASSRTDDQPQHF. CDR3 DNA sequence: TGTGCCAGCTCGAGGACAGACGATCAGCCCCAGCATTTT.

The rearrangement links TRBV5-1 to TRBJ2-5, with 9 bases that match TRBD1. The J segment lost 2 bases and the V segment lost 0 bases, leaving 8 bases of the junction unmatched. CDR1 is SGHRS and CDR2 is YFSETQ in the germline V gene. The CDR3 length is 17 residues. CDR3 sequence reads: CASSLGLTGTGQETQYF. CDR3 bases: TGCGCCAGCAGCTTGGGGCTCACAGGGACAGGGCAAGAGACCCAGTACTTC.

The chain has TRBV7-9 and TRBJ2-7; TRBD2 matches 10 bases. Germline values: CDR1 SEHNR, CDR2 FQNEAQ (reference sequence). CDR3 length equals 18 residues. V was clipped by 3 bases and J by 3 bases; unmatched bases: 14. The CDR3 DNA follows: TGTGCCAGCAGCTTTTTCGAGCTAGCGGGAGAGCGCCGCTACGAGCAGTACTTC. Translation gives CASSFFELAGERRYEQYF.

V usage is TRBV30 and J usage is TRBJ1-1; D is unclear. V lost 0 bases, J lost 0 bases, and 11 bases lay in between. Germline-derived CDR1 and CDR2 are GTSNPN and SVGIG (reference sequence). This CDR3 region has 15 residues. The CDR3 region has the DNA TGTGCCTGGAGTGTGAGCTTGATCATGAACACTGAAGCTTTCTTT. Translated, it gives CAWSVSLIMNTEAFF.

V is TRBV10-1 and J is TRBJ2-5; 12 nucleotides agree with TRBD2. The CDR3 loop spans 19 amino acids. CDR1 is WNHNN and CDR2 is SYGVQD in the germline V gene (reference sequence). The V gene end was trimmed by 0 bases and the J gene end by 1 base; junction bases not matched to a gene: 9. The CDR3 DNA sequence: TGCGCCAGCAGTGAGTCGAGGTCTCTAGCGGGAGGGCCCCAAGAGACCCAGTACTTC. Protein sequence: CASSESRSLAGGPQETQYF.

The J gene is TRBJ1-1, the V gene TRBV27; D remains ambiguous. The V end was cut by 9 bases, the J end by 1 base, with 15 bases between. Germline CDR1 is MNHEY and CDR2 is SMNVEV (reference sequence). The CDR3 spans 14 residues. CDR3 nucleotides: TGTGCCAGTCGTAGCCCGGGATGGAACACTGAAGCTTTCTTT. This translates into CASRSPGWNTEAFF.

This clone was seen only once. This chain joins TRBV24-1 and TRBJ2-3; TRBD2 agrees at 8 bases. The V gene end was trimmed by 4 bases and the J gene end by 4 bases; junction bases not matched to a gene: 12. The CDR3 runs to 17 residues. In germline, CDR1 is KGHDR, CDR2 SFDVKD. The CDR3 loop reads CATSDYGGREVADTQYF. CDR3 in DNA: TGTGCCACCAGTGACTACGGGGGGCGGGAGGTAGCAGATACGCAGTATTTT.

The gene calls are TRBV6-1 and TRBJ1-3; TRBD1 matches 9 bases. The CDR3 length is 16 residues. The V and J ends lost 3 bases and 0 bases, in that order; junction bases with no gene match: 3. Germline CDR1 and CDR2: MNHNS and SASEGT. As DNA, the CDR3 is TGTGCCAGCAGTGAGATGACAGGGGGCTCTGGAAACACCATATATTTT. Its protein is CASSEMTGGSGNTIYF.